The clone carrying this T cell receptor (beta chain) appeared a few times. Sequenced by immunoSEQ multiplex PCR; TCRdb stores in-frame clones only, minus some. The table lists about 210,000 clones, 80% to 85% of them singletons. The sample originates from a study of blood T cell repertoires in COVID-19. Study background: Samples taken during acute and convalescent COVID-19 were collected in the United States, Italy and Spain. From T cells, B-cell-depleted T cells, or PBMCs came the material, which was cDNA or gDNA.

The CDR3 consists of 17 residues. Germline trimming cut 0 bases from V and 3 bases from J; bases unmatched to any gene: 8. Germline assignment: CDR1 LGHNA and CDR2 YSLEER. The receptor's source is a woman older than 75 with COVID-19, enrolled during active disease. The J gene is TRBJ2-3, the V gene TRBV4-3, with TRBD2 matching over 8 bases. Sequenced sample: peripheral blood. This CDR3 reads CASSQEPPGGATDTQYF. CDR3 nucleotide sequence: TGCGCCAGCAGCCAAGAGCCCCCCGGGGGGGCGACAGATACGCAGTATTTT.